One sample yielded the 17 T cell receptor beta chains listed below, sequenced in a study of early T cells in non-severe SARS-CoV-2 infection. Each CDR3 protein is one row after TCRdb ran MiXCR on the 5' RACE reads. The profile shows 15,000 to 20,000 distinct CDR3 sequences, around 5.9% of them singletons. Sequenced material: whole blood. The receptors were sampled from an adult who was a healthcare worker with PCR-confirmed SARS-CoV-2 infection or an uninfected control (not recorded which).

This clonotype was seen a few times. This chain joins TRBV7-8 and TRBJ2-2; 8 nucleotides match TRBD2. Germline V gives CDR1 SGHVS, CDR2 FQNEAQ. The junction had 3 bases not matched to a gene; V was cut back by 2 bases and J by 1 base. The CDR3 runs to 16 residues. The CDR3 region has the DNA TGTGCCAGCAGCTTATTGGGGACTAGGAACACCGGGGAGCTGTTTTTT. Its translation is CASSLLGTRNTGELFF.

This clonotype was detected ten times or more. The rearrangement joins TRBV6-1 to TRBJ2-1; 14 bases agree with TRBD2. V gave up 4 bases and J gave up 2 bases; unmatched junction bases: 4. Germline V CDR1 and CDR2: MNHNS, SASEGT. This CDR3 is built from 17 residues. CDR3 in amino acids: CASSARLAGGTYNEQFF. CDR3 DNA: TGTGCCAGCAGTGCCCGACTAGCGGGAGGGACCTACAATGAGCAGTTCTTC.

There are many counts of this clonotype. The chain is built from TRBV7-8 and TRBJ2-3; D not certain. Germline V gives CDR1 SGHVS, CDR2 FQNEAQ. The germline V and J ends were trimmed by 3 bases and 5 bases, with 3 bases remaining between them. The CDR3 length is 11 residues. The CDR3 nucleotides are TGTGCCAGCAGCTTTAAAGATACGCAGTATTTT. Translating it yields CASSFKDTQYF.

By its share, this clonotype is medium-sized (0.01 to 0.1%). The V gene is TRBV30, the J gene TRBJ1-1, with D possibly TRBD1 on 5 matching bases. This CDR3 contains 12 residues. Trimming stripped 1 base from V and 10 bases from J, with 13 bases between. CDR1 GTSNPN and CDR2 SVGIG come from the germline V gene (reference sequence). CDR3 sequence reads: CAWSGGRDGAFF. The CDR3 nucleotides are TGTGCCTGGAGTGGAGGGCGGGACGGAGCTTTCTTT.

By frequency in the sample, this clonotype is medium-sized. The J gene is TRBJ1-1, the V gene TRBV21-1; the D call of TRBD1 is as the table states it, not checked on the DNA. TRBV21-1 is described as a pseudogene. This CDR3 is built from 21 residues. Here the CDR3 reads CASSKRDALPRVFPVTGEAFF. The CDR3 region has the DNA TGTGCCAGCAGCAAAAGGGATGCCCTTCCCAGGGTATTCCCTGTGACAGGTGAAGCTTTCTTT.

This clonotype was counted many times. V and J are TRBV15 and TRBJ2-3; 7 bases line up with TRBD1. Germline CDR1 reads LNHNV; CDR2 reads YYDKDF (reference sequence). The CDR3 extends over 15 amino acids. The J segment lost 4 bases and the V segment lost 2 bases, leaving 6 bases of the junction unmatched. CDR3 nucleotides: TGTGCCACCAGCAGAAGAGACAGGGTCCCAGATACGCAGTATTTT. It specifies CATSRRDRVPDTQYF.

This clonotype was seen more than once but under ten times. The chain carries TRBV20-1 and TRBJ1-6; TRBD1 matches at 9 bases. This CDR3 contains 13 residues. After removal of 5 bases from V and 10 bases from J, the junction contained 6 bases not matched to a gene. Germline V gives CDR1 DFQATT, CDR2 SNEGSKA (reference sequence). CDR3 region: CSASTGGLSPLHF. As DNA, the CDR3 is TGCAGTGCTTCCACAGGGGGCTTGTCACCCCTCCACTTT.

The table lists this clonotype with a few counts. The chain employs TRBV2 and TRBJ1-2; unclear D gene. This CDR3 comprises 15 residues. Germline V gene sequence: CDR1 SNHLY, CDR2 FYNNEI. V lost 7 bases and J lost 3, with 18 bases in between. The CDR3 here is CASTTGSLPDYGYTF. In nucleotides, the CDR3 is TGTGCCAGCACCACCGGTAGCCTCCCTGACTATGGCTACACCTTC.

By its share, this clonotype is medium-sized (0.01 to 0.1%). The chain couples TRBV27 to TRBJ2-1; 9 bases are shared with TRBD2. The CDR3 extends over 19 amino acids. Germline values: CDR1 MNHEY, CDR2 SMNVEV (reference sequence). With V trimmed by 1 base and J by 1 base, 11 bases remained unmatched. CDR3 amino acids: CASSLYKPLTSGSYNEQFF. CDR3 nucleotides: TGTGCCAGCAGTTTATACAAACCCCTAACTAGCGGGTCCTACAATGAGCAGTTCTTC.

This clonotype appeared a few times. CDR3 sequence reads: CSASLGEALAYEQYF. The CDR3 DNA reads TGCAGTGCTAGCTTAGGCGAGGCATTAGCCTACGAGCAGTACTTC. The chain carries TRBV20-1 and TRBJ2-7; D remains unclear. This CDR3 has 15 residues. V lost 3 bases, J lost 2 bases, and 17 bases lay in between. The V gene's germline CDR1 is DFQATT and CDR2 SNEGSKA (reference sequence).

This clonotype showed up many times. The chain couples TRBV27 to TRBJ1-1; unclear D gene. V was shortened by 5 bases and J by 1 base, with 11 bases between the two germline ends. Looked up from germline, CDR1 is MNHEY and CDR2 is SMNVEV (reference sequence). The CDR3 sequence is 14 residues long. CDR3 residues: CASSPRGKNTEAFF. In nucleotides, the CDR3 is TGTGCCAGCAGTCCCAGAGGCAAGAACACTGAAGCTTTCTTT.

Many counts were recorded for this clonotype. The chain is built from TRBV6-5 and TRBJ2-1, with D perhaps TRBD2 (5 bases). This CDR3 contains 16 residues. The V gene lost 6 bases and the J gene lost 8 bases, with 23 bases spanning the gap. CDR1 is MNHEY, CDR2 SVGAGI, per germline. The CDR3 nucleotides read TGTGCCAGCAGCCTATCTAGCTTGGCTGGCAATGATGAGCAGTTCTTC. The encoded protein is CASSLSSLAGNDEQFF.

This clonotype is medium-sized in the sample. The V gene is TRBV7-6, the J gene TRBJ2-1, with D unclear. V was cut by 5 bases and J by 5 bases, with 10 bases left in between. CDR3 length: 13 amino acids. Germline values: CDR1 SGHVS, CDR2 FNYEAQ. The CDR3 sequence: CASSLGLDNEQFF. The CDR3 DNA is TGTGCCAGCAGCCTTGGGCTAGACAATGAGCAGTTCTTC.

The chain has TRBV5-1 and TRBJ2-5; D not resolved. The CDR3 length is 14 residues. V lost 0 bases and J 4 bases, leaving 10 bases between the germline ends. Germline loops: CDR1 SGHRS, CDR2 YFSETQ. In DNA, the CDR3 is TGCGCCAGCAGCTTGGGGGGATTGAGAGAGACCCAGTACTTC. Translated: CASSLGGLRETQYF.

In its sample, this clonotype was seen many times. V gene TRBV5-6 combines with J gene TRBJ2-2; TRBD1 matches at 7 bases. Unmatched junction bases numbered 5, after V lost 4 bases and J lost 2 bases. The V gene's germline CDR1 is SGHDT and CDR2 YYEEEE. This CDR3 has 15 residues. This chain's CDR3 is CASSRGQINTGELFF. CDR3 sequence (DNA): TGTGCCAGCAGCCGGGGACAGATAAACACCGGGGAGCTGTTTTTT.

This clonotype was detected many times. The chain combines TRBV6-1 with TRBJ2-6, with D perhaps assigned TRBD1 or TRBD2 (6 bases each). V lost 5 bases to trimming and J lost 3 bases, with 11 bases between them. The CDR3 is made up of 15 amino acids. Per germline, CDR1 MNHNS and CDR2 SASEGT. CDR3 residues: CASSSGDFGANVLTF. The CDR3 DNA follows: TGTGCCAGCAGTTCAGGGGACTTTGGGGCCAACGTCCTGACTTTC.

This chain joins TRBV5-6 and TRBJ2-3; 8 bases are shared with TRBD1. The CDR3 sequence is 15 residues long. J lost 6 bases, V lost 5 bases, and 11 bases had no gene match. The germline V gene encodes CDR1 SGHDT and CDR2 YYEEEE. The DNA for the CDR3 is TGTGCCAGCAGTGACGGACAGGGCCCATGGGATACGCAGTATTTT. Translating it yields CASSDGQGPWDTQYF.